This record concerns one TCR beta chain sequence. The entry originates in a study of cytomegalovirus exposure and HLA in healthy donors. Study-wide background: Early released data had tens of millions of unique TCRs, all coming from HLA-typed donors.

The CDR3 runs 17 residues. Looked up from germline, CDR1 is SGHKS and CDR2 is YYEKEE (reference sequence). V was shortened by 5 bases and J by 1 base, with 19 bases between the two germline ends. With 60 Vbeta and 13 Jbeta primers, the PCR was carried out. TCRdb's copy holds only in-frame clones and misses some; the assay was immunoSEQ multiplex PCR. The sample shows some 59,000 clones, 82% of them seen only once. The chain combines TRBV5-5 with TRBJ1-3, with D tentatively TRBD1 (6 bases). This TCR was recovered from a woman between 18 and 29 years old in good health and CMV-seronegative. The source material was PBMCs. The CDR3 DNA reads TGTGCCAGCAGTCCCTCCACAGGGAATCGGTCTGGAAACACCATATATTTT. Amino acid sequence: CASSPSTGNRSGNTIYF.